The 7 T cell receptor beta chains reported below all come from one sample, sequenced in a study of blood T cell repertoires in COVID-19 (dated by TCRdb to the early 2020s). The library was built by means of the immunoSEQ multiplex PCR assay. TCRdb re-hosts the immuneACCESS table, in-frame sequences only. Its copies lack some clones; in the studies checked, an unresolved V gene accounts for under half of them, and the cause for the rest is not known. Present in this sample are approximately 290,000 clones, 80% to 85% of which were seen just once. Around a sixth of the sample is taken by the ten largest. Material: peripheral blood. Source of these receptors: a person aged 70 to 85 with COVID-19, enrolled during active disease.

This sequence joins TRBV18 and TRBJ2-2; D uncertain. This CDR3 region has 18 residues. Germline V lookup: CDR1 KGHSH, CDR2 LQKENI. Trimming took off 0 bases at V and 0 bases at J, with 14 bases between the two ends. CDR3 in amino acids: CASSPPSTGATNTGELFF. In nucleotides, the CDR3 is TGTGCCAGCTCACCACCGTCAACTGGAGCCACGAACACCGGGGAGCTGTTTTTT. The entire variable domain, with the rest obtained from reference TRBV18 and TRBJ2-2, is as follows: NAGVMQNPRHLVRRRGQEARLRCSPMKGHSHVYWYRQLPEEGLKFMVYLQKENIIDESGMPKERFSAEFPKEGPSILRIQQVVRGDSAAYFCASSPPSTGATNTGELFFGEGSRLTVL.

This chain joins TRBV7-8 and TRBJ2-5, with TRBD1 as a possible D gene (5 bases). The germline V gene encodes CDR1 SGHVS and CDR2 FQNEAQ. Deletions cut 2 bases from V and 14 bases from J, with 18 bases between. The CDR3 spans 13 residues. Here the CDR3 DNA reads TGTGCCAGCAGCTTAATCGGTCCCGGACAACCCTACTTC. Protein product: CASSLIGPGQPYF.

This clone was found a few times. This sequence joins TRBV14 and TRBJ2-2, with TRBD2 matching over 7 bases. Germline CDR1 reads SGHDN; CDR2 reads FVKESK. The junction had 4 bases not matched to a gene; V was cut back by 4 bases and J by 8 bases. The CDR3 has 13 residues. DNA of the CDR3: TGTGCCAGCAGCCCTACTAGCGTAGGGGAGCTGTTTTTT. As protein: CASSPTSVGELFF.

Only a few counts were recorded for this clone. The CDR3 here is CASSLFFIGGGTNEKLFF. The CDR3 DNA reads TGTGCCAGCAGTTTATTCTTCATAGGGGGCGGAACTAATGAAAAACTGTTTTTT. The chain employs TRBV28 and TRBJ1-4, with TRBD1 matching over 7 bases. This CDR3 has 18 amino acids. The germline gives CDR1 MDHEN, CDR2 SYDVKM. J gave up 1 base and V 1 base, and 9 bases lay outside the gene matches.

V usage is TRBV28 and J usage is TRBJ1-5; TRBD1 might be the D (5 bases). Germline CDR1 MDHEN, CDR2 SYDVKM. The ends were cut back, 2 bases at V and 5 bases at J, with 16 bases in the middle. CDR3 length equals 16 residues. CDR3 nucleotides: TGTGCCAGCAGTTTAAGGGGTGGCGGGGCTTATCAGCCCCAGCATTTT. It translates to CASSLRGGGAYQPQHF.

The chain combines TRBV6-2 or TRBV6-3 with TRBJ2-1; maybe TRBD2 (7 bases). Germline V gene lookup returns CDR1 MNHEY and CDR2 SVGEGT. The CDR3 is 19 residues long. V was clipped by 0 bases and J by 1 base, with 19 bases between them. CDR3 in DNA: TGTGCCAGCAGTTACTCGTTTGGCGCGGGGGCCCCTTCCTACAATGAGCAGTTCTTC. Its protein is CASSYSFGAGAPSYNEQFF.

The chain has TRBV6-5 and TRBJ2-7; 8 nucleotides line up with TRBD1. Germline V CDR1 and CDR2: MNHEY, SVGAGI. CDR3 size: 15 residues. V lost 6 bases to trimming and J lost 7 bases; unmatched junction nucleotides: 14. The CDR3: CASSLYRDRFWEQYF. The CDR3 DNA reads TGTGCCAGCAGCCTCTACCGGGACAGGTTTTGGGAGCAGTACTTC.